The text below deals with one T cell receptor (beta chain). Its antigen is as yet unknown. The sample belongs to a study of T-cell memory formation after mild COVID-19. The study's findings and limits: The finding that pre-infection memory included some responding clones suggested that cross-reactive memory joined. CD4/CD8 balance held among clones contracting day 15 to 85, and later expanders leaned CD4+. Nothing confirmed that second-wave clones peaking on day 37 were specific for SARS-CoV-2.

TCRdb used MiXCR to reprocess the 5' RACE reads, holding one entry per CDR3 protein. Found here are about 430,000 distinct CDR3 sequences, approximately 19% of them singletons; the top ten hold roughly a fifth. The CDR3 loop spans 13 amino acids. The ends were cut back, 6 bases at V and 4 bases at J, with 12 bases in the middle. Germline values: CDR1 SGHRS, CDR2 YFSETQ. Sequencing was done on a sample of PBMCs or a T cell subset sorted from them (not recorded which). The clonotype comes from a young man who had mild COVID-19 (a few samples of this study predate the infection). Cell type and time point are not known. The V call is TRBV5-1, the J call TRBJ2-3; a weak D match, TRBD2 (6 bases). In nucleotides, the CDR3 is TGCGCCAGCACCGGGAGTTACGCAGATACGCAGTATTTT. It encodes CASTGSYADTQYF.